This TCR beta chain comes out of a study of siplizumab effects on memory and regulatory T cells. Sequencing used immunoSEQ multiplex PCR; TCRdb keeps in-frame clones, though not all of them. Seen here are around 100,000 clones, about 95% observed once, and the top ten hold 1% to 1.5%. A single count supports this clone. The antigen is unknown. CDR1 is SGHRS and CDR2 is YFSETQ in the germline V gene. The CDR3 spans 14 residues. Trimming pared 0 bases from V and 4 bases from J, leaving 10 bases between. Study-wide points: Siplizumab significantly brought down the alloreactive sequences that trace back to unstimulated CD4+ memory cells.

This receptor was taken from a human donor in good health. The source material was non-Treg CD4+ T cells sorted from blood. This sequence joins TRBV5-1 and TRBJ1-1, with D uncertain. This CDR3 is CASSLVSGLTEAFF. The CDR3 DNA is TGCGCCAGCAGCTTGGTTTCAGGTCTCACTGAAGCTTTCTTT.